This entry describes one T cell receptor beta chain. These data come from a study of radiotherapy plus CTLA-4 blockade in lung cancer. Trimming took 2 bases from V and 3 from J; bases not matched to a gene: 4. Germline CDR1 reads MNHEY; CDR2 reads SMNVEV (reference sequence). The CDR3 loop spans 14 amino acids. Receiving focal radiation plus CTLA-4 blockade with ipilimumab were patients who had chemo-refractory metastatic non-small-cell lung cancer. Assay: immunoSEQ multiplex PCR; the TCRdb copy retains only in-frame clones and omits some. The sample has 80,000 or so clones; more than 60% are singletons.

This TCR was recovered from a human donor with non-small cell lung cancer who had a partial response to radiotherapy plus ipilimumab. Some clones in this sample may be carry-over from other donors' samples. V usage is TRBV27 and J usage is TRBJ2-7, with 7 bases fitting TRBD1. Source: peripheral blood, taken from a patient treated with radiotherapy plus ipilimumab. This CDR3 reads CASSLRQGSYEQYF. CDR3 bases: TGTGCCAGCAGTTTAAGACAGGGCAGCTACGAGCAGTACTTC.